The rows below give T cell receptor beta chains drawn from one sample of a study of technical replicates of blood from a handful of donors. Measured with immunoSEQ multiplex PCR; TCRdb has only the in-frame clones, and not every one. Among around 70,000 clones listed, around 94% were seen once. The sequenced material came from T cells isolated from PBMCs. All receptors come from a human donor in good health. Both conserved end residues are part of each CDR3. A D gene is named only where the DNA matches it firmly. Only some rows state a clone size, as once, few, many or a class for expanded clones.

DNA: TGTGCCAGCAGTGAATTTGGCGGGAGTTACGGTTCCGGGGAGCTGTTTTTT; CDR3: CASSEFGGSYGSGELFF; V: TRBV25-1; D: TRBD2; J: TRBJ2-2; size: once
DNA: TGTGCCAGCAGCGCACAACAGGGGGTCGAAAAACTGTTTTTT; CDR3: CASSAQQGVEKLFF; V: TRBV5-5; D: TRBD1; J: TRBJ1-4; size: .
DNA: TGTGCCAGCAGCGCGTCCGGAGGGACAGGGGTCTATGGCTACACCTTC; CDR3: CASSASGGTGVYGYTF; V: TRBV9; D: TRBD1; J: TRBJ1-2; size: .
DNA: TGTGCCAGCGCCAGGGGGCAGGGGCTCTACGAGCAGTACTTC; CDR3: CASARGQGLYEQYF; V: TRBV27; D: TRBD1; J: TRBJ2-7; size: .
DNA: TGTGCCAGCAGCTTGCCGGGGATGAACACCGGGGAGCTGTTTTTT; CDR3: CASSLPGMNTGELFF; V: TRBV5-4; D: .; J: TRBJ2-2; size: .
DNA: TGTGCCAGCAGCAAAAGAGACAGCTACAATGAGCAGTTCTTC; CDR3: CASSKRDSYNEQFF; V: TRBV21-1; D: .; J: TRBJ2-1; size: .
DNA: TGTGCCAGCAGTTTTGACCCAGGGGACGTAGGGAACACTGAAGCTTTCTTT; CDR3: CASSFDPGDVGNTEAFF; V: TRBV11-3; D: .; J: TRBJ1-1; size: .
DNA: TGTGCTAGTGGTCCACAGGGGGCGAATAGCAATCAGCCCCAGCATTTT; CDR3: CASGPQGANSNQPQHF; V: TRBV12-5; D: TRBD1; J: TRBJ1-5; size: .
DNA: TGTGCCAGCAGCCCCAGGCTAGCGGGAGGTATCAGCGAGCAGTACTTC; CDR3: CASSPRLAGGISEQYF; V: TRBV9; D: TRBD2; J: TRBJ2-7; size: .
DNA: TGTGCCAGCAGCCCTGCGGGATGGGCCTACGAGCAGTACTTC; CDR3: CASSPAGWAYEQYF; V: TRBV7-9; D: .; J: TRBJ2-7; size: .
DNA: TGTGCCAGCAGCCAATTCAGGGGTAACACTGAAGCTTTCTTT; CDR3: CASSQFRGNTEAFF; V: TRBV11-2; D: .; J: TRBJ1-1; size: .
DNA: TGTGCCAGCAGCAAGTATAGCGGGAGTGCGTATGAGCAGTTCTTC; CDR3: CASSKYSGSAYEQFF; V: TRBV7-2; D: TRBD2; J: TRBJ2-1; size: .
DNA: TGCGCCAGCAGCCTCCCGGGTCTAGCGGGAGTTACCGGGGAGCTGTTTTTT; CDR3: CASSLPGLAGVTGELFF; V: TRBV5-1; D: TRBD2; J: TRBJ2-2; size: .
DNA: TGTGCCAGCAGCGCGACCGGGACTAGCGGGAGCGAGCAGTACTTC; CDR3: CASSATGTSGSEQYF; V: TRBV9; D: TRBD2; J: TRBJ2-7; size: .
DNA: TGTGCCAGCAGTTCCGGACAGGGTAGCGGCTACACCTTC; CDR3: CASSSGQGSGYTF; V: TRBV28; D: TRBD1; J: TRBJ1-2; size: .
DNA: TGTGCCAGCAGCTTCGGTCCAACCTACGAGCAGTACTTC; CDR3: CASSFGPTYEQYF; V: TRBV11-3; D: .; J: TRBJ2-7; size: .
DNA: TGTGCCAGCAGTTTGTACAATCAGCCCCAGCATTTT; CDR3: CASSLYNQPQHF; V: TRBV7-3; D: .; J: TRBJ1-5; size: .
DNA: TGTGCCAGCAGCGTAAAAACAGGGAATAGCAATCAGCCCCAGCATTTT; CDR3: CASSVKTGNSNQPQHF; V: TRBV12-1; D: .; J: TRBJ1-5; size: .
DNA: TGTGCCAGCAGCCCCAGGGAAGTAGGCACTGAAGCTTTCTTT; CDR3: CASSPREVGTEAFF; V: TRBV4-2; D: .; J: TRBJ1-1; size: .
DNA: TGTGCCAGCAGCCCTAGGACTAGCGGGATCTTCTCTGGGGCCAACGTCCTGACTTTC; CDR3: CASSPRTSGIFSGANVLTF; V: TRBV7-3; D: TRBD2; J: TRBJ2-6; size: .
DNA: TGTGCCAGCAGCCCCTCACCCAGGGAACTCACTGAAGCTTTCTTT; CDR3: CASSPSPRELTEAFF; V: TRBV5-4; D: .; J: TRBJ1-1; size: .
DNA: TGTGCCAGCAGTTCAACAGCTAACTATGGCTACACCTTC; CDR3: CASSSTANYGYTF; V: TRBV6-5; D: .; J: TRBJ1-2; size: .